A single sample is the source of the 5 T cell receptor beta chains below, sequenced in a study of STAT5B mutations in CD4+ large granular lymphocyte leukemia. Libraries were prepared by immunoSEQ multiplex PCR; TCRdb keeps only in-frame clonotypes and omits some of them. The repertoire consists of approximately 28,000 clones, with roughly 91% occurring once and the leading ten covering over 0.35%. The sample was CD4+ T cells from blood buffy coats. The receptor source for this set is a human donor in good health.

The chain joins TRBV19 to TRBJ2-1; the match to TRBD2 covers 9 bases. In germline, CDR1 is LNHDA, CDR2 SQIVND (reference sequence). The CDR3 is made up of 16 amino acids. V dropped 5 bases and J dropped 4; count of bases not matched to a gene: 9. CDR3 in DNA: TGTGCCAGTAGTTTGTTGGGTAGCGGGGGTTACAATGAGCAGTTCTTC. It specifies CASSLLGSGGYNEQFF. The full variable domain, in which reference TRBV19 and TRBJ2-1 provide the parts outside the CDR3, is DGGITQSPKYLFRKEGQNVTLSCEQNLNHDAMYWYRQDPGQGLRLIYYSQIVNDFQKGDIAEGYSVSREKKESFPLTVTSAQKNPTAFYLCASSLLGSGGYNEQFFGPGTRLTVL.

As to this clone: This sample also contains other DNA sequences that code for the same CDR3. The chain has TRBV10-3 and TRBJ1-5, with D uncertain. This CDR3 is built from 13 residues. V shed 11 bases and J shed 0 bases, with 11 bases lying between them. CDR1 and CDR2 from the germline V gene are ENHRY and SYGVKD. CDR3 DNA: TGTGCCGTAGGTACCCCTAGCAATCAGCCCCAGCATTTT. Amino acids: CAVGTPSNQPQHF.

The V call is TRBV10-2, the J call TRBJ2-5; no definite D call. Trimming pared 5 bases from V and 9 bases from J, leaving 10 bases between. Germline CDR1 and CDR2: WSHSY and SAAADI. The CDR3 has 11 amino acids. Here the CDR3 DNA reads TGCGCCAGCAGTACTATTTGGGCCCAGTACTTC. Its protein product is CASSTIWAQYF.

V gene TRBV28 combines with J gene TRBJ1-2, with D tentatively TRBD1 (6 bases). Germline assignment: CDR1 MDHEN and CDR2 SYDVKM. The CDR3 spans 13 residues. V was clipped by 6 bases and J by 6 bases, with 14 bases between them. In nucleotides, the CDR3 is TGTGCCAGCAGCCGAGGGGGGCGGGATGGCTACACCTTC. This sequence encodes CASSRGGRDGYTF.

The chain uses TRBV6-1 and TRBJ2-7, with 7 bases identical to TRBD2. The CDR3 is 16 amino acids. Losses at the gene ends were 0 bases for V and 0 bases for J; bases not matched to a gene: 5. CDR1 and CDR2 (germline): MNHNS, SASEGT. The CDR3 region has the DNA TGTGCCAGCAGTGAAGCGGTAGCGGGCTACTCCTACGAGCAGTACTTC. Amino acid sequence: CASSEAVAGYSYEQYF.